These 4 T cell receptor beta chains came from one sample sequenced in a study of cytomegalovirus exposure and HLA in healthy donors. The primer mix had 60 Vbeta and 13 Jbeta primers. Assay: immunoSEQ multiplex PCR; the TCRdb copy retains only in-frame clones and omits some. This sample has about 210,000 clones, with about four fifths found just once. The sample comprised PBMCs. All receptors derive from a man aged 35-49 years in good health and CMV-seropositive.

The V gene is TRBV4-2, the J gene TRBJ2-3, with TRBD2 matching 15 bases. Per germline, CDR1 LGHNA and CDR2 YNFKEQ. V shed 4 bases, J shed 4 bases, and the junction held 9 bases outside the gene matches. The CDR3 loop spans 18 amino acids. CDR3 sequence reads: CASSPTRTSGRAADTQYF. The CDR3 nucleotides read TGTGCCAGCAGCCCGACCCGGACTAGCGGGAGGGCCGCAGATACGCAGTATTTT.

Note on this clone: Other DNA sequences in this specimen translate into the identical CDR3. The rearrangement links TRBV5-1 to TRBJ2-7, with 7 bases matching TRBD2. Germline V gene sequence: CDR1 SGHRS, CDR2 YFSETQ. V was clipped by 1 base and J by 7 bases; unmatched bases: 5. CDR3 length: 13 residues. The CDR3 spells CASSLKGGREQYF. The DNA of the CDR3 is TGCGCCAGCAGCTTGAAGGGAGGGAGGGAGCAGTACTTC.

The gene calls are TRBV18 and TRBJ2-5, with D possibly being TRBD1 (6 bases). V lost 3 bases and J lost 4, with 12 bases in between. Germline-derived CDR1 and CDR2 are KGHSH and LQKENI. The CDR3 is 14 amino acids. The CDR3 protein is CASSPPGAGETQYF. CDR3 sequence (DNA): TGTGCCAGCTCACCTCCAGGGGCGGGAGAGACCCAGTACTTC.

The chain recombines TRBV10-2 with TRBJ1-4, with D unclear. CDR3 size: 13 residues. The V end lost 0 bases, the J end lost 8 bases, and 7 bases lay between the germline ends. CDR1 and CDR2 (germline): WSHSY, SAAADI. The CDR3 spells CASSESLQEKLFF. The CDR3 nucleotides read TGCGCCAGCAGTGAGTCTTTACAGGAAAAACTGTTTTTT.